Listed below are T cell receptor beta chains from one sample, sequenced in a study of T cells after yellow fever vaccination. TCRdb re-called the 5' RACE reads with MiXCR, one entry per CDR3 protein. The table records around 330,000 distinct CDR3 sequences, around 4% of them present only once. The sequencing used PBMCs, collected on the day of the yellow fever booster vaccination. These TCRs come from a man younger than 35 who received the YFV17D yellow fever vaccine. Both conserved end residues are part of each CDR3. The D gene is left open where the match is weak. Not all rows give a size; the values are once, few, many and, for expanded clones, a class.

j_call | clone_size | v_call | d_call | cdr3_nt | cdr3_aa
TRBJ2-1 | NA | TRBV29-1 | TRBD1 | TGCAGCTTGTGGACAGGGGAGGGGAATGAGCAGTTCTTC | CSLWTGEGNEQFF
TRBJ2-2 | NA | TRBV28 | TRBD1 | TGTGCCAGCAGTCTTTGGGGGGGACAGGGGGCGCGCGACGGGGAGCTGTTTTTT | CASSLWGGQGARDGELFF
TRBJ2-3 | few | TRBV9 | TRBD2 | TGTGCCAGCAGCGTAGCTACATCCGGGGGGGCCGGGAGGACAGATACGCAGTATTTT | CASSVATSGGAGRTDTQYF
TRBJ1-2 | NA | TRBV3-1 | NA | TGTGCCAGCAGCCAAGTCAGCTATGGCTACACCTTC | CASSQVSYGYTF
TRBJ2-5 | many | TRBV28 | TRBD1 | TGTGCCAGCAGTTTATTGTTGGCCGGGACAGGGGGCCGGGGGGAGACCCAGTACTTC | CASSLLLAGTGGRGETQYF
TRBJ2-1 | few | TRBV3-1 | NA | TGTGCCAGCAGCCGAGGAGGGGGAGATGAGCAGTTCTTC | CASSRGGGDEQFF
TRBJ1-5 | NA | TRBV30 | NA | TGTGCCTGGAGTTTACCTTGGACAGATAGCAATCAGCCCCAGCATTTT | CAWSLPWTDSNQPQHF
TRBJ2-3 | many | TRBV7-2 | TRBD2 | TGTGCCAGCAGCCCGCGACTAGCGGGGGAAGATACGCAGTATTTT | CASSPRLAGEDTQYF
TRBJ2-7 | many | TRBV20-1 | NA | TGCAGTGCCACGAGGGACTTGGCCTACGAGCAGTACTTC | CSATRDLAYEQYF
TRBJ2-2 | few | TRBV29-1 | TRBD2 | TGCAGCGCGGTAGGGAGGGACACCGGGGAGCTGTTTTTT | CSAVGRDTGELFF
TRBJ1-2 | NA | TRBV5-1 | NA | TGCGCCAGCAGCTTGGAATCCCGAGGATTCTATGGCTACACCTTC | CASSLESRGFYGYTF
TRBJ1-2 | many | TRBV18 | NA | TGTGCCAGCTCACTGGCGGACTATGGCTACACCTTC | CASSLADYGYTF
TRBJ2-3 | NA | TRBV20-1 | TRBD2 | TGCAGTGCGGGCGGGGGACTAGCGGGGGGAACAGATACGCAGTATTTT | CSAGGGLAGGTDTQYF
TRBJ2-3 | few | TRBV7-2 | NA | TGTGCCAGCAGCTTAGGGTTTCAAGATACGCAGTATTTT | CASSLGFQDTQYF
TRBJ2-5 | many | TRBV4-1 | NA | TGCGCCAGCAGCCAAGCCGGGACCCAGTACTTC | CASSQAGTQYF
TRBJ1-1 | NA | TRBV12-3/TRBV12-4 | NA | TGTGCCAGCAGTCCCGGGACGGCTAAGATGAACACTGAAGCTTTCTTT | CASSPGTAKMNTEAFF
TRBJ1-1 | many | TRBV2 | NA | TGTGCCAGCAGTGATGGGCTGAACACTGAAGCTTTCTTT | CASSDGLNTEAFF
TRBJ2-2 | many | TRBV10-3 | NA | TGTGCCACGAAGGGACACCCGGCCGGGGAGCTGTTTTTT | CATKGHPAGELFF
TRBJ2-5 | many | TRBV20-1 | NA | TGCAGTGCCCGCCGGGACGCCCCGGAGACCCAGTACTTC | CSARRDAPETQYF
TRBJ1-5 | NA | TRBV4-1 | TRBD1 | TGCGCCAGCAGCCAAGTTGGCAGGGGGCTGGGTCAGCCCCAGCATTTT | CASSQVGRGLGQPQHF
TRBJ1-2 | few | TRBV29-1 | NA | TGCAGCGTTAAAGACAGCGCGGACTATGGCTACACCTTC | CSVKDSADYGYTF
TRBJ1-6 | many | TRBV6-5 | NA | TGTGCCAGCAATCCCTCCTATAATTCACCCCTCCACTTT | CASNPSYNSPLHF
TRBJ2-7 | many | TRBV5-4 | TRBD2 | TGTGCCAGCAGCCTGGGGACTAGCGGGGCCTACGAGCAGTACTTC | CASSLGTSGAYEQYF
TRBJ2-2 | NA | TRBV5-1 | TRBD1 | TGCGCCAGCAGCTTGGAAGGGACAGCTACCGGGGAGCTGTTTTTT | CASSLEGTATGELFF
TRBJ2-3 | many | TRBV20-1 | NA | TGCAGTGTATCGGGGCTACGGGGCAGCACAGATACGCAGTATTTT | CSVSGLRGSTDTQYF
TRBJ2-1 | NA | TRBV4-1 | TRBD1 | TGCGCCAGCAGCCAAGTATATGGGACAGGGGCTCTTCATGAGCAGTTCTTC | CASSQVYGTGALHEQFF
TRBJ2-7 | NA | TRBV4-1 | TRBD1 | TGCGCCAGCAGCCAAGGCAGGGGGCTACCCCACGAGCAGTACTTC | CASSQGRGLPHEQYF
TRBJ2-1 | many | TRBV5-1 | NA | TGCGCCAGCAGCTTGGGCAGGGGAGGTAGTGAGCAGTTCTTC | CASSLGRGGSEQFF
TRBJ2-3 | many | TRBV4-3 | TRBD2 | TGCGCCAGCAGCCAAGATCGGAGGGCTAGCGGGGGGTGGGCAGATACGCAGTATTTT | CASSQDRRASGGWADTQYF
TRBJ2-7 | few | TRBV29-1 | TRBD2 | TGCAGCGTTGGGTTAGGCGGGGGGTTCTCCGAGCAGTACTTC | CSVGLGGGFSEQYF
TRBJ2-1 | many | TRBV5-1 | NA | TGCGCCAGCAGTCCCTACGGGGGAAATGAGCAGTTCTTC | CASSPYGGNEQFF
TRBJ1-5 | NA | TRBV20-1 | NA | TGCAGTGCTAGACCGATAGACAAGCCTAATCAGCCCCAGCATTTT | CSARPIDKPNQPQHF
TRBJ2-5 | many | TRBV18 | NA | TGTGCCAGCTCACCACCATTGGGACGGCAAGAGACCCAGTACTTC | CASSPPLGRQETQYF
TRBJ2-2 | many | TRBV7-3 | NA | TGTGCCAGCAGCGAGGGAGGTCGGAACACCGGGGAGCTGTTTTTT | CASSEGGRNTGELFF
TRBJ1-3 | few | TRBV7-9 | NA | TGTGCCAGCGGGGCTGGCCGGGGCAGTTCCAGGGGAAACACCATATATTTT | CASGAGRGSSRGNTIYF
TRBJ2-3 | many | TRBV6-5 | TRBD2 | TGTGCCAGCAGCCAGGTGGTAGCGGGGGGACCCACAGATACGCAGTATTTT | CASSQVVAGGPTDTQYF
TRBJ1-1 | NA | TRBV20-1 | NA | TGCAGTGCTGTACCACAGAACTTTCCTGAGGTTGGTTTCTTT | CSAVPQNFPEVGFF
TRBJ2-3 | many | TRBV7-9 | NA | TGTGCCAGCAGCGTTGCGTGGACAGCCCTCGGAGATACGCAGTATTTT | CASSVAWTALGDTQYF
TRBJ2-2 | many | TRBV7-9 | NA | TGTGCCAGCAGTCTTAGGGGGACCGGGGAGCTGTTTTTT | CASSLRGTGELFF
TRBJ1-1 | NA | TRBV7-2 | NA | TGTGCCAGCAGCTTCCTCGCAGGGAGCACTGAAGCTTTCTTT | CASSFLAGSTEAFF
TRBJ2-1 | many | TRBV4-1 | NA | TGCGCCAGCAGCCAAGATGACAGGAGCTCCTACAATGAGCAGTTCTTC | CASSQDDRSSYNEQFF
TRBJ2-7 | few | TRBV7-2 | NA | TGTGCCAGCAGCTTTCGGCTGGGCGAGCAGTACTTC | CASSFRLGEQYF
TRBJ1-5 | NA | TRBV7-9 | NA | TGTGCCAGCAGCACAAGTAGGTCGGTGAACAATCAGCCCCAGCATTTT | CASSTSRSVNNQPQHF
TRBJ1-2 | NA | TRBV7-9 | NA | TGTGCCAGCAGCCCACCGGGGGCCCTTTGGTATGGCTACACCTTC | CASSPPGALWYGYTF
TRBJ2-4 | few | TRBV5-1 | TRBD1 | TGCGCCAGCAGCTTGGGACAGGGGAACATTCAGTACTTC | CASSLGQGNIQYF
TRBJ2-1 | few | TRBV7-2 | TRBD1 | TGTGCCAGCAGCTCCCAGACAGGGAACTACAATGAGCAGTTCTTC | CASSSQTGNYNEQFF
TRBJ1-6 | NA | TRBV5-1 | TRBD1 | TGCGCCAGCAGCTGGTCGTCATCCAGGGGGTCAGGATCACCCCTCCACTTT | CASSWSSSRGSGSPLHF
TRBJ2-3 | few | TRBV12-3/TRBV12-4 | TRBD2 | TGTGCCAGCATGCCGGGACTAGCATCAGATACGCAGTATTTT | CASMPGLASDTQYF
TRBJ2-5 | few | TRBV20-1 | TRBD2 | TGCAGTGCCCCTCCCGAGCGGGGGGCCCAAGAGACCCAGTACTTC | CSAPPERGAQETQYF
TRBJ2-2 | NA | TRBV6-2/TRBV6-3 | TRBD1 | TGTGCCAGCGCCGCGACAGGGCTACCCACCGGGGAGCTGTTTTTT | CASAATGLPTGELFF
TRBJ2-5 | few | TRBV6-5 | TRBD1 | TGTGCCAGCAGTGACAGGGGTAGGGAGACCCAGTACTTC | CASSDRGRETQYF
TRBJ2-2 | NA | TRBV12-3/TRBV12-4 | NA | TGTGCCAGCAGTTTGCCGGTCGGGGAGCTGTTTTTT | CASSLPVGELFF
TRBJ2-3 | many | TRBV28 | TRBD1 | TGTGCCAGCAGTTCGGGACAGTACACAGATACGCAGTATTTT | CASSSGQYTDTQYF